This T cell receptor beta chain originates from a study of T cell responses to AZD1222 COVID-19 vaccine. Findings and limits, study-wide: The donor cohort was predominantly white British with a female majority, and clonal diversity may have been underestimated. Seropositivity was recorded at baseline in only a handful of AZD1222 recipients.

From germline, CDR1 is LGHNA and CDR2 YNFKEQ. V lost 0 bases and J lost 0, with 2 bases in between. CDR3 length: 13 amino acids. TCRdb's table, derived via immunoSEQ multiplex PCR, lists solely in-frame clones and lacks some. The sample consists of about 180,000 clones, roughly nine tenths of them appearing once. This clone was seen a single time. Its antigen remains unidentified. Sequences were derived from peripheral blood, sampled on day 0 of AZD1222 vaccination. This TCR derives from an adult in good health. This chain uses TRBV4-2 with TRBJ1-1; D is undetermined. CDR3 protein: CASSQELNTEAFF. The CDR3 DNA reads as TGTGCCAGCAGCCAAGAGTTGAACACTGAAGCTTTCTTT.